These 20 T cell receptor beta chains share one sample of origin, sequenced in a study of blood T cell repertoires in COVID-19. Libraries were prepared by immunoSEQ multiplex PCR; TCRdb keeps only in-frame clonotypes and omits some of them. This table holds tens of thousands of clones, roughly 91% found once. The sample consisted of peripheral blood. These TCRs come from a woman in her forties or fifties in a cohort sampled during active COVID-19.

Only one count was recorded for this clone. This chain links TRBV3-1 (or the pseudogene TRBV3-2) with TRBJ1-2, with D unresolved. Trimming shortened V by 1 base and J by 4 bases, and 10 bases separated the two germline ends. Germline V lookup: CDR1 LGHDT, CDR2 YNNKEL (reference sequence). The CDR3 runs 14 residues. CDR3: CASSQGGPPYGYTF. CDR3 bases: TGTGCCAGCAGCCAAGGAGGGCCACCCTATGGCTACACCTTC.

This clone occurred a few times. This CDR3 is CATTARTRAGSYEQYF. The CDR3 bases are TGTGCCACCACCGCACGGACTAGGGCGGGCTCCTACGAGCAGTACTTC. V is TRBV6-4 and J is TRBJ2-7; 7 nucleotides line up with TRBD2. CDR1 is MRHNA and CDR2 is SNTAGT in the germline V gene. CDR3 length equals 16 residues. The J segment lost 0 bases and the V segment lost 10 bases, leaving 15 bases of the junction unmatched.

The gene calls are TRBV27 and TRBJ2-1, with D perhaps matching TRBD2 (5 bases). Germline CDR1 is MNHEY and CDR2 is SMNVEV (reference sequence). CDR3 length: 13 residues. V was clipped by 8 bases and J by 8 bases, with 16 bases between them. Written as DNA, the CDR3 is TGTGCCAGCGGCCGTGGTGAGGAGGATGAGCAGTTCTTC. Its protein is CASGRGEEDEQFF.

The chain couples TRBV5-1 to TRBJ1-2; weak D call: TRBD1 (5 bases). CDR3 size: 13 residues. Germline assignment: CDR1 SGHRS and CDR2 YFSETQ. V shed 5 bases and J shed 10 bases, with 18 bases lying between them. In DNA form, the CDR3 reads TGCGCCAGCAGGAGCCCGGAGGGACCAGACTACACCTTC. Its translation is CASRSPEGPDYTF. Supplemented by reference TRBV5-1 and TRBJ1-2, the full variable domain reads KAGVTQTPRYLIKTRGQQVTLSCSPISGHRSVSWYQQTPGQGLQFLFEYFSETQRNKGNFPGRFSGRQFSNSRSEMNVSTLELGDSALYLCASRSPEGPDYTFGSGTRLTVV.

The chain couples TRBV30 to TRBJ1-1; TRBD1 is a possible D gene (5 bases). V was pared by 3 bases and J by 5 bases, with 13 bases between. The CDR3 runs to 13 residues. Germline V CDR1 and CDR2: GTSNPN, SVGIG (reference sequence). The CDR3 region has the DNA TGTGCCTGGAGGGGCCCGGGGGGAACTGAAGCTTTCTTT. It is translated as CAWRGPGGTEAFF.

This chain uses TRBV29-1 with TRBJ2-3; D may be TRBD2 (5 bases). This CDR3 region has 12 residues. Germline V gene sequence: CDR1 SQVTM, CDR2 ANQGSEA. V gave up 4 bases and J gave up 2 bases, with 7 bases separating them. CDR3 coding DNA: TGCAGCGTTGCGGGAACCACAGATACGCAGTATTTT. Amino acid sequence: CSVAGTTDTQYF.

The chain employs TRBV7-9 and TRBJ1-1; D call uncertain. This CDR3 has 13 residues. CDR1 and CDR2 (germline): SEHNR, FQNEAQ (reference sequence). The V end lost 4 bases, the J end lost 0 bases, and 6 bases lay between the germline ends. The CDR3 region is CASSSQMNTEAFF. For the CDR3, the DNA is TGTGCCAGCAGCTCTCAGATGAACACTGAAGCTTTCTTT.

The chain has TRBV14 and TRBJ2-7; TRBD2 aligns across 13 bases. Trimming removed 4 bases from V and 9 bases from J; junction bases left unmatched: 3. The CDR3 loop spans 13 amino acids. The germline CDR1 and CDR2 sequences are SGHDN and FVKESK. CDR3 sequence: CASSRTSGRGQYF. As DNA, the CDR3 is TGTGCCAGCAGCCGGACTAGCGGGAGAGGGCAGTACTTC. The full variable domain, with the rest looked up from reference TRBV14 and TRBJ2-7, is EAGVTQFPSHSVIEKGQTVTLRCDPISGHDNLYWYRRVMGKEIKFLLHFVKESKQDESGMPNNRFLAERTGGTYSTLKVQPAELEDSGVYFCASSRTSGRGQYFGPGTRLTVT.

The genes are TRBV7-9 and TRBJ1-1; TRBD1 is a possible D gene (5 bases). The CDR3 is 15 residues long. The germline CDR1 and CDR2 sequences are SEHNR and FQNEAQ (reference sequence). V lost 0 bases to trimming and J lost 3 bases, with 11 bases between them. CDR3 residues: CASSLAQGWYTEAFF. The CDR3 bases are TGTGCCAGCAGCTTAGCGCAGGGCTGGTACACTGAAGCTTTCTTT. The entire variable domain, with the rest obtained from reference TRBV7-9 and TRBJ1-1, is as follows: DTGVSQNPRHKITKRGQNVTFRCDPISEHNRLYWYRQTLGQGPEFLTYFQNEAQLEKSRLLSDRFSAERPKGSFSTLEIQRTEQGDSAMYLCASSLAQGWYTEAFFGQGTRLTVV.

This chain joins TRBV5-4 and TRBJ2-7, with a possible D match to TRBD1 (7 bases). Looked up from germline, CDR1 is SGHNT and CDR2 is YYREEE (reference sequence). V was pared by 2 bases and J by 4 bases, with 16 bases between. The CDR3 consists of 15 residues. The CDR3 nucleotides read TGTGCCAGCAGCTTTTCAACAGGGGCGGGGTACGAGCAGTACTTC. Its translation: CASSFSTGAGYEQYF.

V and J are TRBV6-1 and TRBJ1-6; D uncertain. The CDR3 runs 17 residues. Germline CDR1 is MNHNS and CDR2 is SASEGT. V gave up 0 bases and J gave up 0 bases, with 9 bases separating them. CDR3 region: CASSEAPTSSYNSPLHF. The CDR3 region has the DNA TGTGCCAGCAGTGAAGCACCGACTAGCTCCTATAATTCACCCCTCCACTTT.

The rearrangement uses TRBV5-1 and TRBJ2-5; 7 bases agree with TRBD1. CDR1 and CDR2 (germline): SGHRS, YFSETQ. V lost 3 bases and J lost 4; bases outside the gene matches: 12. The CDR3 covers 16 residues. CDR3 sequence reads: CASSWGTGAQGETQYF. The CDR3 DNA sequence: TGCGCCAGCAGCTGGGGAACAGGGGCGCAGGGAGAGACCCAGTACTTC.

The genes are TRBV10-2 and TRBJ2-1, with 15 bases that match TRBD2. This CDR3 region has 16 residues. Germline V gene data show CDR1 as WSHSY and CDR2 as SAAADI. Trimming cost V 7 bases and J 9 bases; bases outside gene matches: 10. The CDR3 region has the DNA TGCGCCAGCACATCCGGACTAGCGGGGGGGCCTGGTGAGCAGTTCTTC. This encodes CASTSGLAGGPGEQFF.

The chain is built from TRBV7-9 and TRBJ2-7, with TRBD1 identical over 8 bases. Germline loops: CDR1 SEHNR, CDR2 FQNEAQ (reference sequence). V shed 5 bases and J 4 bases; nucleotides not matched to a gene: 7. The CDR3 length is 14 residues. The CDR3 region is CASSPQDRVYEQYF. DNA of the CDR3: TGTGCCAGCAGCCCCCAGGACAGGGTGTACGAGCAGTACTTC.

The V and J genes are TRBV14 and TRBJ1-3; possibly TRBD1 for D (5 bases). Trimming took 2 bases from V and 1 from J, leaving 6 bases between them. The CDR3 contains 14 residues. Germline-derived CDR1 and CDR2 are SGHDN and FVKESK. Here the CDR3 reads CASSQRGSGNTIYF. CDR3 bases: TGTGCCAGCAGCCAAAGGGGTTCTGGAAACACCATATATTTT.

This clone was seen once. This sequence joins TRBV7-2 and TRBJ2-1; 11 bases line up with TRBD2. Per germline, CDR1 SGHTA and CDR2 FQGNSA. The CDR3 is 15 residues long. V lost 4 bases and J lost 7; bases outside the gene matches: 6. The CDR3 loop is CASSSLIAGGNEQFF. CDR3 bases: TGTGCCAGCAGCTCCCTAATAGCGGGGGGGAATGAGCAGTTCTTC.

This clone was seen only once. The chain has TRBV27 and TRBJ1-1; D call uncertain. Germline V lookup: CDR1 MNHEY, CDR2 SMNVEV (reference sequence). Trimming cost V 5 bases and J 4 bases, with 11 bases left between them. The CDR3 consists of 13 residues. Here the CDR3 reads CASSPIRFTEAFF. As DNA, the CDR3 is TGTGCCAGCAGTCCTATCCGGTTCACTGAAGCTTTCTTT.

V is TRBV6-5 and J is TRBJ1-1; D is undetermined. The V end lost 6 bases, the J end lost 4 bases, and 12 bases lay between the germline ends. This CDR3 region has 13 residues. The germline gives CDR1 MNHEY, CDR2 SVGAGI. The CDR3 coding sequence is TGTGCCAGCAGCGCGACACGGGGCACTGAAGCTTTCTTT. This gives the protein CASSATRGTEAFF.

The rearrangement joins TRBV19 to TRBJ1-5; maybe TRBD1 (5 bases). V lost 5 bases and J lost 7, with 12 bases in between. The germline gives CDR1 LNHDA, CDR2 SQIVND (reference sequence). This CDR3 is 13 amino acids long. CDR3 in DNA: TGTGCCAGTAGTCGGGGGAGTGGGCAGCCCCAGCATTTT. Its protein is CASSRGSGQPQHF.

The count of this clone is one. V and J are TRBV11-1 and TRBJ2-7; 7 bases map to TRBD2. The CDR3 loop spans 15 amino acids. Germline CDR1 reads SGHAT; CDR2 reads FQDESV (reference sequence). V was clipped by 1 base and J by 1 base; unmatched bases: 4. CDR3: CASSLGDGGSYEQYF. In DNA, the CDR3 is TGTGCCAGCAGCTTAGGGGACGGGGGGTCCTACGAGCAGTACTTC.